Included here is one T cell receptor (beta chain) sequence, with context. The antigen is unknown. The sample comes from a study of cytomegalovirus exposure and HLA in healthy donors. The CDR3 spans 16 residues. Germline CDR1 is SGDLS and CDR2 is YYNGEE. Trimming shortened V by 4 bases and J by 9 bases, and 23 bases separated the two germline ends. Whole-study findings and limits: Productive rates of about 87% or about 30% were seen for most TCR beta V segments in an earlier analysis.

The PCR had 60 Vbeta and 13 Jbeta primers. Data came from immunoSEQ multiplex PCR; TCRdb stores just in-frame clones and leaves some out. The sample shows 110,000 to 150,000 clones, approximately 70% of them seen only once. The receptor was isolated from a woman in her sixties or seventies in good health and CMV-seropositive. The chain has TRBV9 and TRBJ2-1, with D possibly being TRBD1 (5 bases). The sequenced sample was PBMCs. CDR3 coding DNA: TGTGCCAGCAGCCCTTCATCTATGGCCGCCAGGGTTGAGCAGTTCTTC. Residues: CASSPSSMAARVEQFF.